The subject of this entry is one TCR beta chain. Its antigen remains unidentified. The sample originates from a study of cytomegalovirus exposure and HLA in healthy donors. PCR was performed using 60 Vbeta and 13 Jbeta primers. Here immunoSEQ multiplex PCR was the method, and the copy in TCRdb shows in-frame clones only, minus some. The sample records around 63,000 clones, roughly 80% being singletons. Notes on the study in general: The authors enumerated over 150 TCR beta chains as linked to cytomegalovirus. When analyzed later, a missense DCLRE1C variant was found to be linked to TCR beta V- and J-gene trimming.

Sequencing was performed on PBMCs. This TCR derives from a woman in her twenties or thirties in good health and CMV-seronegative.

This CDR3 is CASSKSPPSQTQYF. CDR3 DNA: TGTGCCAGCAGCAAGTCACCGCCGAGCCAGACCCAGTACTTC. This chain connects TRBV9 to TRBJ2-5; no clear D gene. Germline V CDR1 and CDR2: SGDLS, YYNGEE. This CDR3 contains 14 residues. Trimming pared 4 bases from V and 6 bases from J, leaving 16 bases between.